This is a list of T cell receptor beta chains from one sample in a study of T-cell reconstitution after alpha-beta-depleted transplantation in children. TCRdb passed the PCR reads through MiXCR, listing each CDR3 protein once. The sample lists around 100,000 distinct CDR3 sequences, approximately 10% seen once, with less than 40% in the top ten. The sample in question was PBMCs, obtained before TCRalphabeta/CD19-depleted stem cell transplant. The receptor source for this set is a boy younger than 10 with acute lymphoblastic leukemia, due to receive a stem cell transplant. Each CDR3 is given with its conserved first and last residue. A D gene is named only where the DNA matches it firmly. Size is omitted from some rows. Given values are once, few, many or a class for expanded clones.

>many|TRBV7-3|TRBD1|TRBJ2-5
TGTGCCAGCAAGACGACAGGGGCTGTTGAAGAGACCCAGTACTTC
CASKTTGAVEETQYF
>many|TRBV6-5|-|TRBJ1-2
TGTGCCAGCAGTTACAGGGGTTTGAGTGACCGCTATGGCTACACCTTC
CASSYRGLSDRYGYTF
>many|TRBV12-3/TRBV12-4|-|TRBJ2-1
TGTGCCAGCAGTTTAGACCGCGGGCCCTACAATGAGCAGTTCTTC
CASSLDRGPYNEQFF
>many|TRBV5-1|-|TRBJ2-1
TGCGCCAGCAGCCCTCGGACTTCCTACAATGAGCAGTTCTTC
CASSPRTSYNEQFF
>many|TRBV11-2|-|TRBJ2-7
TGTGCCAGCAGCACAGACCCGGGCTACACCTACGAGCAGTACTTC
CASSTDPGYTYEQYF
>many|TRBV5-1|-|TRBJ2-5
TGCGCCAGCAGCTTAGGAGGGGGAGAAGAGACCCAGTACTTC
CASSLGGGEETQYF
>many|TRBV5-1|-|TRBJ2-1
TGCGCCAGCAGCTTGTATTTGCGGGGTGAGCAGTTCTTC
CASSLYLRGEQFF
>-|TRBV2|-|TRBJ1-2
TGTGCCAGCTCACCAAGGGCAGGCTTCTATGGCTACACCTTC
CASSPRAGFYGYTF
>many|TRBV5-1|TRBD2|TRBJ2-3
TGCGCCAGCACAAGACTAGCGGGGGACACAGATACGCAGTATTTT
CASTRLAGDTDTQYF
>-|TRBV2|TRBD2|TRBJ2-2
TGTGCCAGCAGTGGTTGGCGGGAGGAGAACACCGGGGAGCTGTTTTTT
CASSGWREENTGELFF
>many|TRBV12-3/TRBV12-4|-|TRBJ2-6
TGTGCCAGCGGGGACGTTAGCTCTGGGGCCAACGTCCTGACTTTC
CASGDVSSGANVLTF
>few|TRBV30|TRBD2|TRBJ2-3
TGTGCCTGGAGTGTACCGGGACTAGCGGGAGGGCCGATCCGTCCAGATACGCAGTATTTT
CAWSVPGLAGGPIRPDTQYF
>-|TRBV11-2|-|TRBJ2-1
TGTGCCAGCAGCTTAGATCACGGGGGGCTTTGGAATGAGCAGTTCTTC
CASSLDHGGLWNEQFF
>-|TRBV7-9|-|TRBJ2-1
TGTGCCAGCAGCTTAGCCTTAGCGTACGAGCAGTTCTTC
CASSLALAYEQFF
>few|TRBV12-3/TRBV12-4|-|TRBJ2-2
TGTGCCAGCAGTTTTTTGGGGGAGCTGTTTTTT
CASSFLGELFF